A single sample is the source of the 14 T cell receptor beta chains below, sequenced in a study of T cells expressing NK-cell markers. No DNA is given; TCRdb re-called the 5' RACE reads and lists each CDR3 protein once. This sample contains about 460,000 distinct CDR3 sequences. Sequencing input: blood T cells: a sorted CD56 or NKG2C T cell subset, CD4+ or CD8+ T cells, or bulk PBMC T cells (not recorded which). The origin of the receptors is a woman between 45 and 65 years old in good health.

CDR3 sequence reads: CSARAGGGPNQPQHF. This sequence joins TRBV20-1 and TRBJ1-5; absent DNA, TCRdb's TRBD1 call cannot be checked. This CDR3 contains 15 residues. Germline V CDR1 and CDR2: DFQATT, SNEGSKA (reference sequence).

The CDR3 reads CASSLQNSPLHF. J is TRBJ1-6 and V is TRBV3-1. The CDR3 totals 12 residues. From germline, CDR1 is LGHDT and CDR2 YNNKEL (reference sequence).

The chain employs TRBV21-1 and TRBJ2-1; TCRdb outputs TRBD1, but without DNA this stays unchecked. TRBV21-1 is assigned pseudogene status. The CDR3 length is 16 residues. This chain's CDR3 is CASSKTRDRGRIWQFF.

V gene TRBV7-9 combines with J gene TRBJ2-7; TCRdb calls TRBD1, which cannot be checked without DNA. Germline V lookup: CDR1 SEHNR, CDR2 FQNEAQ (reference sequence). This CDR3 spans 15 amino acids. CDR3 loop: CASSPDDRRRYEQYF.

The chain combines TRBV12-3 or TRBV12-4 with TRBJ1-3. The CDR3 runs to 18 residues. CDR3 loop: CASSLGPGLGASGNTIYF.

This chain joins TRBV29-1 and TRBJ1-2; TCRdb outputs TRBD1, but without DNA this stays unchecked. This CDR3 has 11 amino acids. Germline V gives CDR1 SQVTM, CDR2 ANQGSEA. The CDR3 protein is CSDRETYGYTF.

The V call is TRBV10-2, the J call TRBJ2-1; the TCRdb call, TRBD2, lacks DNA for checking. Germline loops: CDR1 WSHSY, CDR2 SAAADI. The CDR3 has 12 amino acids. The CDR3 protein is CASTSAGNQQFF.

The chain couples TRBV7-2 to TRBJ2-1; TCRdb designates TRBD1, a call that cannot be tested without DNA. The CDR3 covers 15 residues. Germline CDR1 and CDR2: SGHTA and FQGNSA. The CDR3 here is CASSYIPLTDNEQFF.

The J gene is TRBJ2-1, the V gene TRBV12-3 or TRBV12-4; there is no DNA to check the TCRdb D call of TRBD2. This CDR3 spans 14 amino acids. The CDR3 sequence is CASSWTSGDNEQFF.

The V and J genes are TRBV24-1 and TRBJ1-1; the D call from TCRdb, TRBD1, cannot be confirmed without DNA. This CDR3 region has 12 residues. CDR1 and CDR2 (germline): KGHDR, SFDVKD. The chain's CDR3 is CATSDEGGLAFF.

The chain links TRBV20-1 to TRBJ1-5; the TCRdb D gene call, TRBD1, has no DNA to confirm it. The CDR3 has 15 residues. Per the germline V gene, CDR1 is DFQATT and CDR2 is SNEGSKA (reference sequence). Here the CDR3 reads CSASFPDEWDQPQHF.

The gene calls are TRBV11-2 and TRBJ2-3; without DNA, the TCRdb call of TRBD1 cannot be checked. The V gene's germline CDR1 is SGHAT and CDR2 FQNNGV. This CDR3 spans 15 amino acids. CDR3 in amino acids: CASSSLGAGTDTQYF. The variable domain in full, completed from reference TRBV11-2 and TRBJ2-3, reads EAGVAQSPRYKIIEKRQSVAFWCNPISGHATLYWYQQILGQGPKLLIQFQNNGVVDDSQLPKDRFSAERLKGVDSTLKIQPAKLEDSAVYLCASSSLGAGTDTQYFGPGTRLTVL.

The chain carries TRBV28 and TRBJ2-5; TCRdb names TRBD2, which stays unverified in the absence of DNA. There are 15 residues in the CDR3. Per the germline V gene, CDR1 is MDHEN and CDR2 is SYDVKM. This chain's CDR3 is CASGLTSITKETQYF.

The rearrangement uses TRBV4-2 and TRBJ2-3; absent DNA, TCRdb's TRBD2 call cannot be checked. CDR3 length: 14 amino acids. Germline loops: CDR1 LGHNA, CDR2 YNFKEQ. The CDR3 spells CASSQDRGLPFLYF.